This TCR beta chain stems from a study of blood T cells in healthy people across ages. The study's findings and limits: Whereas aged donors had fewer naive CD4+ cells, long-lived donors had more of them and higher diversity.

Notes on this clonotype: The antigen is undetermined.

It was with a sample-barcoded 5' primer and a J-beta primer mix that a second PCR of roughly 7 to 12 cycles was run. Each CDR3 protein is one row after TCRdb ran MiXCR on the 5' RACE reads. The table lists about 1.5 million distinct CDR3 sequences, around two fifths of them singletons. This TCR came from a woman younger than 35 in good health. What was sequenced was blood.

The CDR3 DNA is TGCAGTGCTAGAGACCTTAGCGGAATAGATACGCAGTATTTT. It translates to CSARDLSGIDTQYF. The chain recombines TRBV20-1 with TRBJ2-3, with D possibly TRBD2 on 6 matching bases. The ends were cut back, 0 bases at V and 5 bases at J, with 12 bases in the middle. Germline V gene sequence: CDR1 DFQATT, CDR2 SNEGSKA (reference sequence). CDR3 length: 14 amino acids.